A selection of T cell receptor beta chains follows, all from one sample in a study of chemoradiotherapy in HPV16-positive cancers. Assay: immunoSEQ multiplex PCR; the TCRdb copy retains only in-frame clones and omits some. The sample shows 4,500 or so clones, about nine tenths of them seen only once. The sample here was tumor tissue, taken from a patient who underwent chemoradiotherapy. These receptors were obtained from a human donor with HPV-associated anogenital cancer. CDR3s include the opening cysteine and the closing phenylalanine or tryptophan. The D gene is left open where the match is weak. A row's size may be missing; if present it is once, few, many or a size class.

v_call,j_call,clone_size,d_call,cdr3_aa,cdr3_nt
TRBV5-1,TRBJ2-5,-,-,CASSLAPLEGGETQYF,TGCGCCAGCAGCTTGGCCCCACTAGAAGGAGGAGAGACCCAGTACTTC
TRBV6-6,TRBJ2-7,-,-,CASSTGSYEQYF,TGTGCCAGCAGCACAGGGTCCTACGAGCAGTACTTC
TRBV5-6,TRBJ2-1,-,-,CASSLQRKTYNEQFF,TGTGCCAGCAGCTTGCAGCGGAAGACTTACAATGAGCAGTTCTTC
TRBV5-6,TRBJ2-4,-,TRBD2,CASSLGGTRGNIQYF,TGTGCCAGCAGCTTGGGGGGGACTAGGGGGAACATTCAGTACTTC
TRBV19,TRBJ1-1,-,-,CASSILSSNTEAFF,TGTGCCAGTAGTATTCTCAGCTCGAACACTGAAGCTTTCTTT
TRBV11-1,TRBJ2-7,-,-,CASSANPLNSRPQYF,TGTGCCAGCAGCGCAAACCCCTTGAATAGTCGCCCGCAGTACTTC
TRBV16,TRBJ2-2,-,-,CASSQSWRQASQRELFF,TGTGCCAGCAGCCAATCGTGGAGACAGGCTAGCCAAAGGGAGCTGTTTTTT
TRBV6-5,TRBJ1-1,-,TRBD1,CASSPRTGANTEAFF,TGTGCCAGCAGTCCTCGGACAGGGGCGAACACTGAAGCTTTCTTT
TRBV6-1,TRBJ1-4,few,TRBD1,CASSEFSGTGGEKLFF,TGTGCCAGCAGTGAATTCTCCGGGACAGGGGGGGAAAAACTGTTTTTT
TRBV28,TRBJ2-7,-,TRBD1,CASSIPGQGAYEQYF,TGTGCCAGCAGTATACCGGGACAGGGGGCCTACGAGCAGTACTTC
TRBV5-1,TRBJ2-3,-,-,CASSLGGRGSTDTQYF,TGCGCCAGCAGCTTGGGGGGCCGGGGGAGCACAGATACGCAGTATTTT
TRBV4-1,TRBJ1-2,once,-,CASSQDRGPPKSF,TGCGCCAGCAGCCAAGATCGGGGGCCGCCGAAAAGCTTC
TRBV9,TRBJ1-4,-,TRBD1,CASSYTGAGEKLFF,TGTGCCAGCAGCTATACAGGGGCCGGCGAAAAACTGTTTTTT
TRBV30,TRBJ1-1,-,TRBD1,CASNRDRATEAFF,TGTGCCAGCAACCGGGACAGAGCCACTGAAGCTTTCTTT
TRBV4-3,TRBJ1-6,-,-,CASSQDWDSPLHF,TGCGCCAGCAGCCAAGATTGGGATTCACCCCTCCACTTT